The clone carrying this TCR beta chain was recorded once. Data came from immunoSEQ multiplex PCR; TCRdb stores just in-frame clones and leaves some out. The sample carries 100,000 to 150,000 clones, around nine tenths recorded once. J lost 0 bases, V lost 6 bases, and 6 bases had no gene match. From germline, CDR1 is SNHLY and CDR2 FYNNEI. The CDR3 loop spans 15 amino acids. This sample was included in a study of blood T cell repertoires in COVID-19. Seattle's cohort entered during active infection and was followed longitudinally. The specimen sequenced was peripheral blood. The chain couples TRBV2 to TRBJ2-7, with 9 bases fitting TRBD1. The source of this sequence is a woman in her 70s with COVID-19, enrolled during active disease. The CDR3 is CASSIGTGSSYEQYF. The CDR3 DNA is TGTGCCAGCAGCATCGGGACAGGGAGCTCCTACGAGCAGTACTTC.